The 18 T cell receptor beta chains below were found in one sample sequenced in a study of vaccination effects on CD4 cells after COVID-19. The method was immunoSEQ multiplex PCR; TCRdb's version includes in-frame clones alone and lacks a portion of them. The sample consists of approximately 17,000 clones, approximately 70% of them appearing once. Antigen-specific CD4+ T cells were expanded with viral peptide pools in the ViraFEST assay before sequencing. Having been cultured for around nine days, the cells underwent CD4+ T cell isolation. Participants completed two doses of the BNT162b2 or mRNA-1273 vaccine. These TCRs' antigens remain unknown. This specimen consisted of CD4+ T cells from PBMCs cultured with SARS-CoV-2 spike peptides, obtained after COVID-19 vaccination. The source of these receptors is a human donor who received a COVID-19 vaccine.

This clone was seen a handful of times. The rearrangement links TRBV11-2 to TRBJ1-2; no clear D. V was clipped by 2 bases and J by 5 bases, with 9 bases between them. Looked up from germline, CDR1 is SGHAT and CDR2 is FQNNGV. This CDR3 has 13 amino acids. CDR3 loop: CASSLWQFYGYTF. DNA of the CDR3: TGTGCCAGCAGCTTATGGCAGTTTTATGGCTACACCTTC.

The genes are TRBV3-1 (or the pseudogene TRBV3-2) and TRBJ1-2, with D hard to call. The germline V gene encodes CDR1 LGHDT and CDR2 YNNKEL (reference sequence). This CDR3 has 15 residues. Trimming cost V 0 bases and J 2 bases, with 10 bases left between them. Here the CDR3 DNA reads TGTGCCAGCAGCCAAGAGGCCTCAAGGAACTATGGCTACACCTTC. This gives the protein CASSQEASRNYGYTF.

The chain has TRBV3-1 (or the pseudogene TRBV3-2) and TRBJ1-3; tentative D call: TRBD1 (6 bases). CDR1 and CDR2 (germline): LGHDT, YNNKEL (reference sequence). V was shortened by 3 bases and J by 0 bases, with 12 bases between the two germline ends. The CDR3 runs to 16 residues. The CDR3, as DNA: TGTGCCAGCAGCCACCCCCCGGGACACTCTGGAAACACCATATATTTT. Its protein product is CASSHPPGHSGNTIYF.

This clone is termed medium-sized. The rearrangement uses TRBV18 and TRBJ2-2; possible D gene TRBD2, 6 bases. From germline, CDR1 is KGHSH and CDR2 LQKENI. This CDR3 is built from 12 residues. The V end lost 1 base, the J end lost 15 bases, and 12 bases lay between the germline ends. The CDR3 loop reads CASSPQLRTMFF. The DNA for the CDR3 is TGTGCCAGCTCACCACAGCTGAGGACTATGTTTTTT.

The chain links TRBV29-1 to TRBJ1-1; 9 nucleotides align to TRBD1. The V gene's germline CDR1 is SQVTM and CDR2 ANQGSEA. The CDR3 is 13 amino acids. V was pared by 5 bases and J by 5 bases, with 6 bases of the junction left unmatched. This chain's CDR3 is CSVPGTGNTEAFF. The CDR3 nucleotides read TGCAGCGTTCCCGGGACAGGGAATACTGAAGCTTTCTTT.

This sequence joins TRBV19 and TRBJ2-3; the match to TRBD2 covers 8 bases. J gave up 5 bases and V 3 bases, and 13 bases lay outside the gene matches. This CDR3 spans 17 amino acids. Germline V lookup: CDR1 LNHDA, CDR2 SQIVND (reference sequence). CDR3 in amino acids: CASSMLVSSGEVDTQYF. Written as DNA, the CDR3 is TGTGCCAGTAGTATGCTCGTGAGTAGCGGGGAGGTAGATACGCAGTATTTT.

Points on this clone: Germline and junction disagree at one end, which may indicate a read error. The chain joins TRBV9 to TRBJ1-2, with D perhaps TRBD1 (5 bases). Germline V lookup: CDR1 SGDLS, CDR2 YYNGEE. The CDR3 is 15 residues long. The CDR3 nucleotides read TGTGCCAGCAGCGTAGGGGCGCAGGGCGGCCATTTCGTCAACTTC. This codes for CASSVGAQGGHFVNF.

The chain is built from TRBV10-3 and TRBJ2-1; TRBD2 might be the D (6 bases). The germline V gene has CDR1 ENHRY and CDR2 SYGVKD. Trimming stripped 7 bases from V and 5 bases from J, with 12 bases between. The CDR3 has 13 amino acids. CDR3 region: CAINPGRDNEQFF. The CDR3 bases are TGTGCCATCAACCCCGGGAGAGACAATGAGCAGTTCTTC.

The rearrangement uses TRBV30 and TRBJ2-1; D is undetermined. V was clipped by 5 bases and J by 6 bases, with 11 bases between them. This CDR3 is 12 amino acids long. Per germline, CDR1 GTSNPN and CDR2 SVGIG (reference sequence). This CDR3 reads CAWQKGLNEQFF. Here the CDR3 DNA reads TGTGCCTGGCAAAAGGGCCTCAATGAGCAGTTCTTC.

This sequence joins TRBV12-5 and TRBJ2-1; D is ambiguous. V lost 0 bases and J lost 6, with 18 bases in between. The CDR3 sequence is 17 residues long. From germline, CDR1 is LGHNT and CDR2 FRNRAP. CDR3 DNA: TGTGCTAGTGGTTTGGTACTCGAACTCCTAGGCCTCAATGAGCAGTTCTTC. This encodes CASGLVLELLGLNEQFF. The variable domain in full, completed from reference TRBV12-5 and TRBJ2-1, reads DARVTQTPRHKVTEMGQEVTMRCQPILGHNTVFWYRQTMMQGLELLAYFRNRAPLDDSGMPKDRFSAEMPDATLATLKIQPSEPRDSAVYFCASGLVLELLGLNEQFFGPGTRLTVL.

The chain links TRBV30 to TRBJ1-5; 7 bases are shared with TRBD1. V was clipped by 1 base and J by 4 bases; unmatched bases: 1. CDR3 length: 13 amino acids. Per germline, CDR1 GTSNPN and CDR2 SVGIG (reference sequence). The CDR3 loop is CAWSATGNQPQHF. CDR3 DNA: TGTGCCTGGAGTGCGACAGGGAATCAGCCCCAGCATTTT.

This clone has a handful of counts. CDR3 loop: CASSLDGYGYTF. The CDR3 bases are TGCGCCAGCAGCTTGGATGGCTATGGCTACACCTTC. This chain uses TRBV5-1 with TRBJ1-2, with D hard to call. The germline CDR1 and CDR2 sequences are SGHRS and YFSETQ. V was trimmed by 0 bases and J by 4 bases, leaving 4 bases between them. The CDR3 is 12 residues long.

This clone occurred once. The genes are TRBV30 and TRBJ1-2, with unresolved D. Germline loops: CDR1 GTSNPN, CDR2 SVGIG (reference sequence). The germline V and J ends were trimmed by 4 bases and 6 bases, with 0 bases remaining between them. The CDR3 extends over 8 amino acids. In DNA form, the CDR3 reads TGTGCCTGGAATGGCTACACCTTC. The encoded protein is CAWNGYTF. The entire variable domain, with the rest obtained from reference TRBV30 and TRBJ1-2, is as follows: SQTIHQWPATLVQPVGSPLSLECTVEGTSNPNLYWYRQAAGRGLQLLFYSVGIGQISSEVPQNLSASRPQDRQFILSSKKLLLSDSGFYLCAWNGYTFGSGTRLTVV.

V usage is TRBV9 and J usage is TRBJ2-7; D is uncertain. Germline lookup yields CDR1 SGDLS and CDR2 YYNGEE. The CDR3 contains 13 residues. Trimming cost V 4 bases and J 0 bases, with 8 bases left between them. CDR3 protein: CASSQESSYEQYF. As DNA, the CDR3 is TGTGCCAGCAGCCAGGAGAGCTCCTACGAGCAGTACTTC.

The V call is TRBV24-1, the J call TRBJ2-1; the match to TRBD1 covers 10 bases. The CDR3 is 15 residues long. The germline CDR1 and CDR2 sequences are KGHDR and SFDVKD. With V trimmed by 7 bases and J by 6 bases, 8 bases remained unmatched. The CDR3 nucleotides are TGTGCCACCAGGCCCGGGACAGGGGTCCTCAATGAGCAGTTCTTC. Encoded protein: CATRPGTGVLNEQFF.

This rearrangement joins TRBV30 to TRBJ1-5, with D tentatively TRBD1 (6 bases). CDR3 length: 15 amino acids. V was shortened by 1 base and J by 8 bases, with 18 bases between the two germline ends. Per germline, CDR1 GTSNPN and CDR2 SVGIG (reference sequence). In DNA form, the CDR3 reads TGTGCCTGGAGTGGCCCCCCCCCGGGGGCTAAGCCCCAGCATTTT. Protein product: CAWSGPPPGAKPQHF.

The chain employs TRBV6-5 and TRBJ1-1, with 8 bases identical to TRBD1. The V gene's germline CDR1 is MNHEY and CDR2 SVGAGI. CDR3 length: 14 amino acids. Trimming removed 6 bases from V and 1 base from J; junction bases left unmatched: 4. The CDR3 DNA reads TGTGCCAGCAGCCGAGGGACAGGGAACACTGAAGCTTTCTTT. Its translation is CASSRGTGNTEAFF.

The genes are TRBV5-4 and TRBJ2-1; D is perhaps TRBD1 or TRBD2 (7 bases each). V gave up 10 bases and J gave up 2 bases, with 19 bases separating them. Per the germline V gene, CDR1 is SGHNT and CDR2 is YYREEE (reference sequence). The CDR3 is made up of 15 amino acids. The CDR3 sequence is CAPSPPGGAYNEQFF. CDR3 in DNA: TGTGCCCCAAGCCCCCCAGGGGGGGCCTACAATGAGCAGTTCTTC.